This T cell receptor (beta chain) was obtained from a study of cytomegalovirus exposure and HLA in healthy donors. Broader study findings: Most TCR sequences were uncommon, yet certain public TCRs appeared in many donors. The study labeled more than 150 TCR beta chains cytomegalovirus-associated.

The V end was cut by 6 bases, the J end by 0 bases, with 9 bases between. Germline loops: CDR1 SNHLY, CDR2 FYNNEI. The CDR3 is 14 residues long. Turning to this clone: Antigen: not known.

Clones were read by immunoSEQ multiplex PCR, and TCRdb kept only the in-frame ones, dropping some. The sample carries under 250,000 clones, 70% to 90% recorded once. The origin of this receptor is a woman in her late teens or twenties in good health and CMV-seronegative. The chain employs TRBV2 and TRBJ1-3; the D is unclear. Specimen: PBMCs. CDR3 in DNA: TGTGCCAGCAGGAGGTCAGTCTCTGGAAACACCATATATTTT. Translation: CASRRSVSGNTIYF.